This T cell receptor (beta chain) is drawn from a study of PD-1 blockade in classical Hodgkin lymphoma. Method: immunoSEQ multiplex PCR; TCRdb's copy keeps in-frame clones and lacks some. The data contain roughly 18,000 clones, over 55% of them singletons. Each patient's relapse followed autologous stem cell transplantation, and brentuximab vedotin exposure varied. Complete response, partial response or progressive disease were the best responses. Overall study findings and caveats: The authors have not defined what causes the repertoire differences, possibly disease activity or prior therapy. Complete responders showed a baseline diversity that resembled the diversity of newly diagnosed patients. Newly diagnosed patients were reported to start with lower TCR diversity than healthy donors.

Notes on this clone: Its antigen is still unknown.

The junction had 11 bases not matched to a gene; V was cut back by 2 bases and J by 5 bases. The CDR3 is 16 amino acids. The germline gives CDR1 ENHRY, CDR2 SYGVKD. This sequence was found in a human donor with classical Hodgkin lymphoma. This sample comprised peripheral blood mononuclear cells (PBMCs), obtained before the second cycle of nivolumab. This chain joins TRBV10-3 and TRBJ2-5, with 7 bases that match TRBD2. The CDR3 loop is CAISEIRDWGGETQYF. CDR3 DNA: TGTGCCATCAGTGAGATCCGGGACTGGGGGGGGGAGACCCAGTACTTC.